This T cell receptor (beta chain) appears in the sequencing data of a study of Ad26.COV2.S vaccination and SARS-CoV-2 variants. The treatment is: roughly 19 received Ad26.COV2.S at low or high dose, single or two shots; roughly five received placebo; per-sample allocation not given. Each sample was drawn 63 days after the first injection (of vaccine or placebo). Measured with immunoSEQ multiplex PCR; TCRdb has only the in-frame clones, and not every one. This sample has around 340,000 clones; 88% occur once, and the top ten carry 5.5% to 7%. This CDR3 contains 15 residues. Germline values: CDR1 MDHEN, CDR2 SYDVKM. V lost 6 bases and J lost 0, with 15 bases in between. This clone was detected many times.

This clonotype was sampled from a person between 18 and 59 years old who received the Ad26.COV2.S COVID-19 vaccine or a placebo. The genes are TRBV28 and TRBJ2-7; TRBD1 might be the D (6 bases). Here the sequenced sample was peripheral blood, taken in a trial of Ad26.COV2.S vaccine versus placebo. The CDR3 reads CASRTPTGSSYEQYF. The DNA for the CDR3 is TGTGCCAGCAGAACACCCACAGGGAGCTCCTACGAGCAGTACTTC.